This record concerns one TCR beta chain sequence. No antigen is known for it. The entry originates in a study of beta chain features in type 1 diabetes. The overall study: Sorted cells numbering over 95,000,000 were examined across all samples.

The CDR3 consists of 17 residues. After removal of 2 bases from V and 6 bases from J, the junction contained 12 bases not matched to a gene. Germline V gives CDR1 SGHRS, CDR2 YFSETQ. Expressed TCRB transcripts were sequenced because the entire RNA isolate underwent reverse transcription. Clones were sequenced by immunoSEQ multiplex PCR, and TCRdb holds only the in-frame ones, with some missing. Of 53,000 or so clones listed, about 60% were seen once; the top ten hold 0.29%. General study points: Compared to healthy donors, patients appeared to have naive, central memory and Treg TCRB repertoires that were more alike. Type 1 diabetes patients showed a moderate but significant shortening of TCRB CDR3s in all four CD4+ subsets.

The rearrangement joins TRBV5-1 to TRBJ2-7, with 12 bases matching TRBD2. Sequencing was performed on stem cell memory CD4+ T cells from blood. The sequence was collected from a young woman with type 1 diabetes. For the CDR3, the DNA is TGCGCCAGCAGCTTTGTCTTCCTAGCGGGAGGGCCTAGCGAGCAGTACTTC. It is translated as CASSFVFLAGGPSEQYF.